The 19 T cell receptor beta chains below come from one sample, sequenced in a study of T cell responses to AZD1222 COVID-19 vaccine. Sequenced by immunoSEQ multiplex PCR; TCRdb stores in-frame clones only, minus some. The sample contains 120,000 or so clones, roughly 84% of which appear only once. The sample was peripheral blood, taken on day 0 of AZD1222 vaccination. Receptors were obtained from an adult in good health.

This clone was detected once. The chain employs TRBV11-3 and TRBJ2-3, with D maybe TRBD1 (5 bases). This CDR3 spans 17 amino acids. V lost 0 bases and J lost 3, with 16 bases in between. The germline CDR1 and CDR2 sequences are SGHNT and YENEEA. DNA for the CDR3: TGTGCCAGCAGCTTAGATCGCTTAGGGGTTCCTACAGATACGCAGTATTTT. Amino acid sequence: CASSLDRLGVPTDTQYF.

The sample holds a few counts of this clone. The chain recombines TRBV24-1 with TRBJ1-2, with 7 nucleotides matching TRBD1. The CDR3 sequence is 14 residues long. J gave up 6 bases and V 4 bases, and 7 bases lay outside the gene matches. Germline V gene sequence: CDR1 KGHDR, CDR2 SFDVKD. CDR3 DNA: TGTGCCACCAGTGACCCCGGGCAGGGGGATGGCTACACCTTC. Translated: CATSDPGQGDGYTF.

The CDR3 loop reads CASSLSPQDSTDTQYF. The DNA for the CDR3 is TGTGCCAGCAGCTTATCCCCCCAGGATTCAACAGATACGCAGTATTTT. The chain combines TRBV7-9 with TRBJ2-3; D remains ambiguous. CDR3 length: 16 residues. V dropped 2 bases and J dropped 3 bases, with 15 bases sitting between them. The germline V gene encodes CDR1 SEHNR and CDR2 FQNEAQ (reference sequence).

In this sample, this clone turned up once. The rearrangement links TRBV20-1 to TRBJ2-3; D might be TRBD2 (6 bases). The CDR3 is made up of 17 amino acids. V was clipped by 3 bases and J by 7 bases, with 26 bases between them. CDR1 and CDR2 (germline): DFQATT, SNEGSKA (reference sequence). CDR3 sequence reads: CSASNAGTGAMRHTQYF. CDR3 nucleotides: TGCAGTGCTAGTAACGCGGGAACAGGAGCGATGAGGCATACGCAGTATTTT.

The V call is TRBV12-3 or TRBV12-4, the J call TRBJ1-1, with 7 bases that match TRBD1. V was pared by 5 bases and J by 5 bases, with 5 bases of the junction left unmatched. The CDR3 runs to 13 residues. CDR3 loop: CASSVDRLTEAFF. CDR3 DNA sequence: TGTGCCAGCAGTGTGGACAGGTTAACTGAAGCTTTCTTT.

The chain has TRBV18 and TRBJ1-4; D not resolved. V lost 5 bases to trimming and J lost 7 bases, with 5 bases between them. This CDR3 has 11 residues. Germline CDR1 is KGHSH and CDR2 is LQKENI. CDR3: CASSAVEKLFF. The CDR3 DNA reads as TGTGCCAGCTCAGCCGTTGAAAAACTGTTTTTT.

This chain uses TRBV3-1 (or the pseudogene TRBV3-2) with TRBJ2-5; D uncertain. CDR3 length: 13 residues. V lost 4 bases to trimming and J lost 4 bases, with 10 bases between them. Germline lookup yields CDR1 LGHDT and CDR2 YNNKEL (reference sequence). The DNA of the CDR3 is TGTGCCAGCAGCCCGACCATACGAGAGACCCAGTACTTC. Translation: CASSPTIRETQYF.

The chain employs TRBV4-1 and TRBJ1-2; D perhaps matches TRBD1 (6 bases). The V and J ends lost 1 base and 0 bases respectively, with 12 bases between them. CDR1 is MGHRA and CDR2 is YSYEKL in the germline V gene. This CDR3 contains 16 residues. CDR3 coding DNA: TGCGCCAGCAGCCAAGGTGGGGGCGACGCTAACTATGGCTACACCTTC. It encodes CASSQGGGDANYGYTF.

This rearrangement joins TRBV5-6 to TRBJ2-7, with TRBD1 identical over 8 bases. Per germline, CDR1 SGHDT and CDR2 YYEEEE. CDR3 size: 14 residues. J lost 2 bases, V lost 2 bases, and 3 bases had no gene match. DNA for the CDR3: TGTGCCAGCAGCTTATGGACAGGGACCTACGAGCAGTACTTC. The encoded protein is CASSLWTGTYEQYF.

V is TRBV5-5 and J is TRBJ2-3; D gene unclear. Germline CDR1 reads SGHKS; CDR2 reads YYEKEE (reference sequence). V lost 0 bases to trimming and J lost 7 bases, with 6 bases between them. This CDR3 comprises 12 residues. CDR3 protein: CASSLGGNTQYF. CDR3 in DNA: TGTGCCAGCAGCTTGGGTGGAAATACGCAGTATTTT.

This sequence joins TRBV19 and TRBJ1-4; 7 bases agree with TRBD1. The J segment lost 8 bases and the V segment lost 6 bases, leaving 21 bases of the junction unmatched. CDR1 and CDR2 from the germline V gene are LNHDA and SQIVND (reference sequence). The CDR3 contains 18 residues. CDR3 region: CASSTDREYNPLGEKLFF. CDR3 DNA sequence: TGTGCCAGTAGCACCGACAGGGAATACAATCCCCTGGGCGAAAAACTGTTTTTT.

This clone was counted only a few times. The gene calls are TRBV29-1 and TRBJ1-2; D is undetermined. V shed 5 bases and J shed 0 bases, with 10 bases lying between them. The CDR3 runs to 13 residues. Per germline, CDR1 SQVTM and CDR2 ANQGSEA. The CDR3: CSVWEEPNYGYTF. CDR3 coding DNA: TGCAGCGTTTGGGAGGAACCTAACTATGGCTACACCTTC.

This rearrangement joins TRBV9 to TRBJ2-3; 12 positions agree with TRBD2. Germline CDR1 SGDLS, CDR2 YYNGEE. The V and J ends lost 3 bases and 2 bases, in that order; junction bases with no gene match: 1. The CDR3 contains 15 residues. CDR3 sequence: CASSASGRVTDTQYF. In DNA form, the CDR3 reads TGTGCCAGCAGCGCTAGCGGGAGGGTCACAGATACGCAGTATTTT.

CDR3 protein: CASSPRPGAEEQYF. CDR3 nucleotides: TGTGCCAGCTCACCTAGGCCGGGGGCTGAAGAGCAGTACTTC. The chain recombines TRBV18 with TRBJ2-7; D might be TRBD1 or TRBD2, each matching 6 bases. Looked up from germline, CDR1 is KGHSH and CDR2 is LQKENI. V lost 3 bases and J 7 bases, leaving 16 bases between the germline ends. This CDR3 comprises 14 residues.

The chain has TRBV21-1 and TRBJ1-5. TRBV21-1 is an annotated pseudogene. The CDR3 runs 15 residues. CDR3 residues: CASSSPTASNQPQHF. The DNA for the CDR3 is TGTGCCAGCAGCAGCCCGACGGCCAGCAATCAGCCCCAGCATTTT.

This chain links TRBV5-1 with TRBJ2-7; a weak D match, TRBD1 (7 bases). Trimming stripped 4 bases from V and 10 bases from J, with 15 bases between. Germline CDR1 and CDR2: SGHRS and YFSETQ. This CDR3 is built from 12 residues. DNA for the CDR3: TGCGCCAGCAGCCCGGAGGGGGACAGTCAGTACTTC. Protein product: CASSPEGDSQYF.

The chain carries TRBV10-3 and TRBJ2-7, with TRBD1 matching 10 bases. The length of the CDR3 is 16 residues. V lost 1 base, J lost 0 bases, and 3 bases stayed unmatched. Germline V gene lookup returns CDR1 ENHRY and CDR2 SYGVKD. The CDR3 loop is CAISEFGTGDSYEQYF. CDR3 DNA sequence: TGTGCCATCAGTGAGTTCGGGACAGGGGACTCCTACGAGCAGTACTTC.

The sample holds one count of this clone. The chain couples TRBV30 to TRBJ2-1; TRBD2 agrees at 9 bases. There are 14 residues in the CDR3. Trimming cost V 2 bases and J 4 bases; bases outside gene matches: 3. CDR1 GTSNPN and CDR2 SVGIG come from the germline V gene (reference sequence). The CDR3 bases are TGTGCCTGGAGTTATAGCGGGGGATACAATGAGCAGTTCTTC. Translated, it gives CAWSYSGGYNEQFF.

In its sample, this clone was seen once. The rearrangement links TRBV14 to TRBJ1-4; no reliable D call. The CDR3 is made up of 15 amino acids. CDR1 SGHDN and CDR2 FVKESK come from the germline V gene. Trimming left V 0 bases short and J 11 bases short, with 16 bases between. The CDR3 loop reads CASSQDSFFGEKLFF. DNA of the CDR3: TGTGCCAGCAGCCAAGACTCATTTTTTGGCGAGAAACTGTTTTTT.